Below, 20 T cell receptor beta chains from the same sample are listed, as sequenced in a study of blood T cell repertoires in COVID-19. Assay used: immunoSEQ multiplex PCR; TCRdb lists only in-frame clones, some missing. The repertoire has about 48,000 clones, about 83% of them found once; the top ten carry 5.2%. Sequenced input: peripheral blood. The receptor source for this set is a human donor in a cohort sampled during active COVID-19.

The gene calls are TRBV15 and TRBJ2-1, with 7 bases aligning to TRBD2. This CDR3 is built from 16 residues. CDR1 is LNHNV, CDR2 YYDKDF, per germline (reference sequence). Germline trimming cut 0 bases from V and 7 bases from J; bases unmatched to any gene: 9. CDR3 amino acids: CATSRERSGVMNEQFF. The CDR3 coding sequence is TGTGCCACCAGCAGAGAGAGGAGCGGGGTAATGAATGAGCAGTTCTTC.

The rearrangement joins TRBV21-1 to TRBJ2-1; the table's D call, TRBD2, was not checked against the DNA. TRBV21-1 is assigned pseudogene status. This CDR3 contains 18 residues. CDR3 region: CASSTLFEVWNCHNEQFF. The CDR3 DNA is TGTGCCAGCAGCACCCTCTTTGAGGTTTGGAATTGCCACAATGAGCAGTTCTTC.

The V call is TRBV30, the J call TRBJ1-1, with TRBD1 identical over 7 bases. CDR3 length equals 14 residues. In germline, CDR1 is GTSNPN, CDR2 SVGIG (reference sequence). V gave up 5 bases and J gave up 1 base; unmatched junction bases: 7. The CDR3 DNA reads TGTGCCTGGGTTCGAGGGACAGCGAACACTGAAGCTTTCTTT. Translated, it gives CAWVRGTANTEAFF.

The genes are TRBV11-1 and TRBJ2-3, with a weak D call TRBD2 (5 bases). Deletions cut 5 bases from V and 0 bases from J, with 12 bases between. Germline V gene data show CDR1 as SGHAT and CDR2 as FQDESV (reference sequence). The CDR3 is 15 amino acids. CDR3: CASSQRGPSTDTQYF. As DNA, the CDR3 is TGTGCCAGCAGCCAACGGGGTCCTAGCACAGATACGCAGTATTTT. The whole variable domain, filled in from reference TRBV11-1 and TRBJ2-3, reads EAEVAQSPRYKITEKSQAVAFWCDPISGHATLYWYRQILGQGPELLVQFQDESVVDDSQLPKDRFSAERLKGVDSTLKIQPAELGDSAMYLCASSQRGPSTDTQYFGPGTRLTVL.

The V gene is TRBV6-5, the J gene TRBJ1-2; 11 bases fit TRBD1. Germline trimming cut 6 bases from V and 5 bases from J; bases unmatched to any gene: 8. The CDR3 has 15 amino acids. CDR1 is MNHEY and CDR2 is SVGAGI in the germline V gene. The CDR3 DNA sequence: TGTGCCAGCAGGGCCGGGACAGGGGGTACTTATGGCTACACCTTC. Translated, it gives CASRAGTGGTYGYTF.

There are a few counts of this clone. The chain is built from TRBV10-1 and TRBJ2-2; 10 bases map to TRBD2. The CDR3 is 15 residues long. Germline lookup yields CDR1 WNHNN and CDR2 SYGVQD (reference sequence). Germline trimming cut 5 bases from V and 4 bases from J; bases unmatched to any gene: 4. DNA of the CDR3: TGCGCCAGCAGTAGCGGGGGGGCGCCCACCGGGGAGCTGTTTTTT. Residues: CASSSGGAPTGELFF.

The rearrangement uses TRBV10-3 and TRBJ1-1; 8 bases fit TRBD1. This CDR3 is 14 amino acids long. Germline V gene lookup returns CDR1 ENHRY and CDR2 SYGVKD. The trim removed 6 bases at V and 4 bases at J, leaving 7 bases unmatched. The CDR3 spells CAISRDGQGTEAFF. The CDR3, as DNA: TGTGCCATCAGCCGGGACGGACAGGGCACTGAAGCTTTCTTT.

This clone occurred a few times. The gene calls are TRBV19 and TRBJ2-3, with 7 positions matching TRBD1. The germline CDR1 and CDR2 sequences are LNHDA and SQIVND (reference sequence). The CDR3 covers 14 residues. J lost 4 bases, V lost 4 bases, and 5 bases had no gene match. CDR3 DNA: TGTGCCAGTAGTACCCAGACAGGGCCAGATACGCAGTATTTT. It is translated as CASSTQTGPDTQYF. Full variable domain (rest looked up from reference TRBV19 and TRBJ2-3): DGGITQSPKYLFRKEGQNVTLSCEQNLNHDAMYWYRQDPGQGLRLIYYSQIVNDFQKGDIAEGYSVSREKKESFPLTVTSAQKNPTAFYLCASSTQTGPDTQYFGPGTRLTVL.

The V and J genes are TRBV27 and TRBJ1-4, with D possibly matching TRBD1 (5 bases). With 4 bases removed from V and 0 bases from J, the gap between germline ends came to 9 bases. Germline V CDR1 and CDR2: MNHEY, SMNVEV (reference sequence). This CDR3 is 15 amino acids long. The CDR3, as DNA: TGTGCCAGCAGTTCCCAGGGCCCAACTAATGAAAAACTGTTTTTT. Its protein product is CASSSQGPTNEKLFF.

The rearrangement joins TRBV7-9 to TRBJ2-2; maybe TRBD2 (5 bases). V was trimmed by 8 bases and J by 6 bases, leaving 10 bases between them. The CDR3 has 12 residues. Germline CDR1 and CDR2: SEHNR and FQNEAQ (reference sequence). CDR3 bases: TGTGCCAGCGGATCGGGGTCCGGGGAGCTGTTTTTT. It specifies CASGSGSGELFF.

This chain connects TRBV18 to TRBJ2-7; unclear D gene. This CDR3 spans 14 amino acids. The V end was cut by 3 bases, the J end by 3 bases, with 12 bases between. Germline loops: CDR1 KGHSH, CDR2 LQKENI. CDR3: CASSPRSIRYEQYF. In DNA form, the CDR3 reads TGTGCCAGCTCACCTCGGAGTATCCGCTACGAGCAGTACTTC.

The chain has TRBV15 and TRBJ2-3; TRBD1 is a possible D gene (5 bases). Germline CDR1 LNHNV, CDR2 YYDKDF (reference sequence). Trimming pared 5 bases from V and 0 bases from J, leaving 18 bases between. The CDR3 contains 17 residues. CDR3 sequence reads: CATSHWGPPSSTDTQYF. The CDR3, as DNA: TGTGCCACCAGCCACTGGGGCCCACCCAGTAGCACAGATACGCAGTATTTT.

The gene calls are TRBV2 and TRBJ2-7, with D uncertain. Germline V gene data show CDR1 as SNHLY and CDR2 as FYNNEI. This CDR3 spans 12 amino acids. The V and J ends lost 0 bases and 4 bases respectively, with 4 bases between them. In DNA, the CDR3 is TGTGCCAGCAGTGAAGCTCAGTACGAGCAGTACTTC. This sequence encodes CASSEAQYEQYF. Full variable domain (outside the CDR3, taken from reference TRBV2 and TRBJ2-7): EPEVTQTPSHQVTQMGQEVILRCVPISNHLYFYWYRQILGQKVEFLVSFYNNEISEKSEIFDDQFSVERPDGSNFTLKIRSTKLEDSAMYFCASSEAQYEQYFGPGTRLTVT.

The J gene is TRBJ2-2, the V gene TRBV7-8; possible D gene TRBD2, 5 bases. This CDR3 comprises 15 residues. V shed 6 bases and J shed 4 bases, with 15 bases lying between them. The germline V gene has CDR1 SGHVS and CDR2 FQNEAQ. CDR3 loop: CASRFRGGITGELFF. In DNA, the CDR3 is TGTGCCAGCAGATTCCGAGGAGGCATCACCGGGGAGCTGTTTTTT. Looking up the rest from reference TRBV7-8 and TRBJ2-2 gives the full variable domain: GAGVSQSPRYKVAKRGQDVALRCDPISGHVSLFWYQQALGQGPEFLTYFQNEAQLDKSGLPSDRFFAERPEGSVSTLKIQRTQQEDSAVYLCASRFRGGITGELFFGEGSRLTVL.

This chain uses TRBV7-3 with TRBJ2-1; TRBD2 matches at 10 bases. This CDR3 comprises 15 residues. Germline trimming cut 1 base from V and 9 bases from J; bases unmatched to any gene: 6. Germline CDR1 and CDR2: SGHTA and FQGTGA. The CDR3 DNA is TGTGCCAGCAGCTTAAAAAGCGGGGGGGCTTTTGAGCAGTTCTTC. Encoded protein: CASSLKSGGAFEQFF.

The rearrangement joins TRBV28 to TRBJ2-1, with a possible D match to TRBD2 (5 bases). Trimming shortened V by 6 bases and J by 3 bases, and 15 bases separated the two germline ends. From germline, CDR1 is MDHEN and CDR2 SYDVKM. CDR3 size: 15 residues. Here the CDR3 DNA reads TGTGCCAGCAGACGGCAGGTAGGACTCTACAATGAGCAGTTCTTC. The encoded protein is CASRRQVGLYNEQFF.

The V and J genes are TRBV5-1 and TRBJ1-4, with 9 bases fitting TRBD1. Germline CDR1 and CDR2: SGHRS and YFSETQ. The ends lost 0 bases at V and 8 bases at J; junction bases unmatched: 2. The CDR3 contains 14 residues. CDR3 bases: TGCGCCAGCAGCTTGGAGACAGGGGGGGAAAAACTGTTTTTT. Translating it yields CASSLETGGEKLFF.

J is TRBJ1-6 and V is TRBV10-3; the D gene is possibly TRBD1 (6 bases). The germline V and J ends were trimmed by 4 bases and 9 bases, with 10 bases remaining between them. The V gene's germline CDR1 is ENHRY and CDR2 SYGVKD. The CDR3 sequence is 13 residues long. The CDR3 coding sequence is TGTGCCATCAGTGGGACAGAAAGTTCACCCCTCCACTTT. Translated: CAISGTESSPLHF.

This clone occurred many times. The CDR3 DNA reads as TGCGCCAGCAGCTTGAGTTCAGGAACTGAAGCTTTCTTT. Translated: CASSLSSGTEAFF. J is TRBJ1-1 and V is TRBV5-1; D gene unclear. Looked up from germline, CDR1 is SGHRS and CDR2 is YFSETQ. The CDR3 covers 13 residues. Trimming took 1 base from V and 5 from J, leaving 9 bases between them.

As regards this clone: This may arise from a read error, as a much more abundant clone is one base away. The gene calls are TRBV7-2 and TRBJ1-6; no clear D gene. The CDR3 runs 13 residues. Trimming took off 2 bases at V and 7 bases at J, with 6 bases between the two ends. Germline V lookup: CDR1 SGHTA, CDR2 FQGNSA. The CDR3 loop is CASSLYSNSPLHF. DNA of the CDR3: TGTGCCAGCAGCTTATACAGCAATTCACCCCTCCACTTT.